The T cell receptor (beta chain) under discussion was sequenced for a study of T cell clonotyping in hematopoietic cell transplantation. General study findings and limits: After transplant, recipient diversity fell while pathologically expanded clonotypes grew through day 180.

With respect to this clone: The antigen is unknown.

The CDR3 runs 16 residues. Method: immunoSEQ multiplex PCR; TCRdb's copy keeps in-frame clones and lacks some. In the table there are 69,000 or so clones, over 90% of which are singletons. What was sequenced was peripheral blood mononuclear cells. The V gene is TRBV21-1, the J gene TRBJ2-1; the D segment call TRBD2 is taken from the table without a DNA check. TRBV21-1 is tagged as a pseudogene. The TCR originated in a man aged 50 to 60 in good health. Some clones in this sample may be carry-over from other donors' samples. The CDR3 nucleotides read TGTGCCAGCAACATACCGCTAGCGGGAGCTTTCGATGAGCAGTTCTTC. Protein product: CASNIPLAGAFDEQFF.